Below are 25 T cell receptor beta chains sequenced from a single sample in a study of T cell repertoires in cytomegalovirus infection. TCRdb processed the reads anew with MiXCR; each CDR3 protein has one entry. The sample contains some 350,000 distinct CDR3 sequences, 15% to 20% of which appear only once. Sequenced: PBMCs. The receptors shown here come from a human donor in good health (CMV status not recorded). Some clones in this sample may be carry-over from other donors' samples.

The J gene is TRBJ2-3, the V gene TRBV12-3 or TRBV12-4, with D perhaps TRBD1 or TRBD2 (7 bases each). V lost 5 bases to trimming and J lost 6 bases, with 24 bases between them. The CDR3 runs 17 residues. The CDR3 is CASSRVGDSSGIDTQYF. The CDR3 DNA reads as TGTGCCAGCAGTCGGGTTGGGGACAGCAGCGGGATCGATACGCAGTATTTT.

There are many counts of this clonotype. This chain connects TRBV20-1 to TRBJ1-2, with TRBD1 as a possible D gene (5 bases). CDR1 and CDR2 from the germline V gene are DFQATT and SNEGSKA (reference sequence). Trimming shortened V by 1 base and J by 6 bases, and 12 bases separated the two germline ends. The CDR3 runs to 13 residues. CDR3 coding DNA: TGCAGTGCTAGAGGGGGGTTCACAGATGGCTACACCTTC. It translates to CSARGGFTDGYTF.

The chain links TRBV7-6 to TRBJ2-6; no clear D. The V and J ends lost 5 bases and 2 bases respectively, with 4 bases between them. Germline CDR1 reads SGHVS; CDR2 reads FNYEAQ. The CDR3 runs to 13 residues. CDR3 sequence: CASSPAGANVLTF. In DNA, the CDR3 is TGTGCCAGCAGCCCGGCTGGGGCCAACGTCCTGACTTTC.

This clonotype was seen only a few times. V and J are TRBV10-2 and TRBJ1-2; TRBD1 is a possible D gene (6 bases). Trimming removed 3 bases from V and 7 bases from J, with 12 bases in between. Germline V gives CDR1 WSHSY, CDR2 SAAADI. The CDR3 is 13 amino acids. The CDR3 nucleotides read TGCGCCAGCAGTGAATTAACAGGGAGTGGCTACACCTTC. Its translation is CASSELTGSGYTF.

This clonotype occurred many times. The rearrangement uses TRBV5-6 and TRBJ2-3; 7 nucleotides line up with TRBD2. This CDR3 spans 17 amino acids. CDR1 is SGHDT and CDR2 is YYEEEE in the germline V gene. Unmatched junction bases numbered 15, after V lost 4 bases and J lost 4 bases. The CDR3 is CASSTRTSSVLPDTQYF. DNA for the CDR3: TGTGCCAGCAGCACCCGGACTAGTTCTGTTCTCCCAGATACGCAGTATTTT.

This clonotype was observed a handful of times. V gene TRBV3-1 combines with J gene TRBJ2-7; 9 nucleotides line up with TRBD2. J gave up 9 bases and V 7 bases, and 19 bases lay outside the gene matches. The CDR3 has 16 amino acids. Per the germline V gene, CDR1 is LGHDT and CDR2 is YNNKEL (reference sequence). CDR3 amino acids: CASTLHGGSGSIGQYF. Written as DNA, the CDR3 is TGTGCCAGCACCCTACACGGGGGTAGCGGGAGCATTGGGCAGTACTTC.

Only a few counts were recorded for this clonotype. The V call is TRBV7-8, the J call TRBJ2-6, with D possibly being TRBD1 (6 bases). V shed 6 bases and J shed 0 bases, with 9 bases lying between them. Looked up from germline, CDR1 is SGHVS and CDR2 is FQNEAQ. The CDR3 runs to 15 residues. CDR3 sequence reads: CASSYRASGANVLTF. CDR3 DNA: TGTGCCAGCAGTTACAGGGCCTCTGGGGCCAACGTCCTGACTTTC.

This rearrangement joins TRBV5-3 to TRBJ2-7; 13 bases align to TRBD2. TRBV5-3 is an open reading frame whose function is uncertain. The CDR3 sequence is 15 residues long. The J segment lost 6 bases and the V segment lost 8 bases, leaving 11 bases of the junction unmatched. Here the CDR3 reads CASSVGLAGSREQYF. The CDR3 coding sequence is TGTGCCAGCAGCGTGGGACTAGCGGGATCTCGCGAGCAGTACTTC.

The chain combines TRBV29-1 with TRBJ2-3; 7 bases map to TRBD2. Germline V CDR1 and CDR2: SQVTM, ANQGSEA. The trim removed 3 bases at V and 0 bases at J, leaving 12 bases unmatched. This CDR3 is built from 17 residues. CDR3 residues: CSVDPTREKASTDTQYF. CDR3 sequence (DNA): TGCAGCGTTGATCCGACGCGGGAGAAGGCCAGCACAGATACGCAGTATTTT.

To note about this clonotype: This could be a read error, since a much larger clone is one nucleotide away. The chain's CDR3 is CVSSGSSYNEQFF. Written as DNA, the CDR3 is TGTGTCAGCTCAGGGAGCTCCTACAATGAGCAGTTCTTC. The rearrangement joins TRBV12-3 or TRBV12-4 to TRBJ2-1; D tentatively reads TRBD1 or TRBD2 (5 bases each). The CDR3 is made up of 13 amino acids.

This clonotype was found a few times. V usage is TRBV20-1 and J usage is TRBJ2-7; D uncertain. The germline gives CDR1 DFQATT, CDR2 SNEGSKA (reference sequence). The germline V and J ends were trimmed by 5 bases and 4 bases, with 6 bases remaining between them. The CDR3 sequence is 10 residues long. The CDR3 sequence is CSAVNYEQYF. In DNA, the CDR3 is TGCAGTGCTGTAAATTACGAGCAGTACTTC.

V usage is TRBV6-5 and J usage is TRBJ1-2; 7 bases are shared with TRBD1. CDR3 length: 14 residues. V was pared by 10 bases and J by 6 bases, with 14 bases of the junction left unmatched. Per germline, CDR1 MNHEY and CDR2 SVGAGI. The chain's CDR3 is CATLRNDRVDGYTF. As DNA, the CDR3 is TGTGCCACCCTGCGAAATGACAGGGTGGATGGCTACACCTTC.

This clonotype has a handful of counts. The chain links TRBV29-1 to TRBJ2-1, with D unresolved. The CDR3 is 14 residues long. V lost 6 bases to trimming and J lost 3 bases, with 15 bases between them. Germline V gene lookup returns CDR1 SQVTM and CDR2 ANQGSEA. This CDR3 is CSVTRLTSYNEQFF. The CDR3 DNA reads as TGCAGCGTGACGCGACTCACAAGCTACAATGAGCAGTTCTTC.

The sample holds a few counts of this clonotype. J is TRBJ2-1 and V is TRBV11-2, with D unclear. The V and J ends lost 1 base and 7 bases respectively, with 8 bases between them. CDR1 and CDR2 from the germline V gene are SGHAT and FQNNGV. CDR3 size: 13 residues. CDR3 protein: CASSLGILNEQFF. DNA for the CDR3: TGTGCCAGCAGCTTAGGCATCCTAAATGAGCAGTTCTTC. Drawing the rest from reference TRBV11-2 and TRBJ2-1, the complete variable domain is EAGVAQSPRYKIIEKRQSVAFWCNPISGHATLYWYQQILGQGPKLLIQFQNNGVVDDSQLPKDRFSAERLKGVDSTLKIQPAKLEDSAVYLCASSLGILNEQFFGPGTRLTVL.

The sample holds a few counts of this clonotype. This chain connects TRBV6-5 to TRBJ1-3; possibly TRBD1 for D (5 bases). V was pared by 8 bases and J by 1 base, with 18 bases between. From germline, CDR1 is MNHEY and CDR2 SVGAGI. This CDR3 comprises 16 residues. The CDR3 DNA is TGTGCCAGCGCCCGGGCTCAGGCAGGGTCTGGAAACACCATATATTTT. Translating gives CASARAQAGSGNTIYF.

This clonotype has more than one count but fewer than ten. The chain carries TRBV28 and TRBJ2-7, with D perhaps matching TRBD2 (6 bases). Trimming took 6 bases from V and 7 from J, leaving 25 bases between them. The length of the CDR3 is 16 residues. CDR1 is MDHEN and CDR2 is SYDVKM in the germline V gene. The CDR3, as DNA: TGTGCCAGCAGCCCGGTGGGCAGTGGGAGGTTTTTAGAGCAGTACTTC. Translating it yields CASSPVGSGRFLEQYF.

The chain is built from TRBV7-2 and TRBJ1-1; D is possibly TRBD1 (6 bases). Germline CDR1 is SGHTA and CDR2 is FQGNSA. V was clipped by 4 bases and J by 0 bases, with 15 bases between them. This CDR3 is built from 16 residues. Here the CDR3 DNA reads TGTGCCAGCAGCTCATTACCCGGGACACTGAACACTGAAGCTTTCTTT. Its translation: CASSSLPGTLNTEAFF.

This clonotype was picked up a small number of times. The V call is TRBV7-9, the J call TRBJ1-1; D gene ambiguous. V was trimmed by 4 bases and J by 1 base, leaving 7 bases between them. This CDR3 has 13 residues. The germline gives CDR1 SEHNR, CDR2 FQNEAQ (reference sequence). CDR3 in amino acids: CASSSGSNTEAFF. The CDR3 DNA follows: TGTGCCAGCAGCTCCGGATCGAACACTGAAGCTTTCTTT. The entire variable domain, with the rest obtained from reference TRBV7-9 and TRBJ1-1, is as follows: DTGVSQNPRHKITKRGQNVTFRCDPISEHNRLYWYRQTLGQGPEFLTYFQNEAQLEKSRLLSDRFSAERPKGSFSTLEIQRTEQGDSAMYLCASSSGSNTEAFFGQGTRLTVV.

The chain has TRBV5-1 and TRBJ1-2; D is ambiguous. The V end was cut by 5 bases, the J end by 6 bases, with 14 bases between. Germline V lookup: CDR1 SGHRS, CDR2 YFSETQ. The CDR3 is 13 residues long. CDR3 sequence (DNA): TGCGCCAGCAGTACGTCTATCATGAATGGCTACACCTTC. This gives the protein CASSTSIMNGYTF.

This clonotype was seen repeatedly, ten times or more. This rearrangement joins TRBV6-5 to TRBJ2-2; D unclear. Deletions cut 0 bases from V and 7 bases from J, with 9 bases between. Germline CDR1 and CDR2: MNHEY and SVGAGI. The CDR3 contains 14 residues. The CDR3 DNA reads TGTGCCAGCAGTTACTCGTCCCTAAACGGGGAGCTGTTTTTT. Residues: CASSYSSLNGELFF.

This clonotype was observed a handful of times. The genes are TRBV10-3 and TRBJ2-1; TRBD2 might be the D (5 bases). Looked up from germline, CDR1 is ENHRY and CDR2 is SYGVKD. V lost 1 base to trimming and J lost 6 bases, with 19 bases between them. CDR3 size: 17 residues. This CDR3 reads CAISELRRTPSSNEQFF. In nucleotides, the CDR3 is TGTGCCATCAGTGAGTTAAGGCGCACCCCTAGCTCCAATGAGCAGTTCTTC.

This clonotype was counted at least ten times. The V and J genes are TRBV20-1 and TRBJ1-5, with D perhaps matching TRBD1 (5 bases). In germline, CDR1 is DFQATT, CDR2 SNEGSKA (reference sequence). This CDR3 comprises 14 residues. The germline V and J ends were trimmed by 5 bases and 1 base, with 12 bases remaining between them. CDR3 bases: TGCAGTGCTCTCTATGCAGGGAGCAATCAGCCCCAGCATTTT. This encodes CSALYAGSNQPQHF.

This clonotype appeared many times. The V and J genes are TRBV7-2 and TRBJ2-2; D is undetermined. Germline V gene lookup returns CDR1 SGHTA and CDR2 FQGNSA. Trimming stripped 1 base from V and 7 bases from J, with 10 bases between. This CDR3 region has 14 residues. This chain's CDR3 is CASSLGSIRGELFF. The CDR3 DNA sequence: TGTGCCAGCAGCTTAGGCTCCATACGCGGGGAGCTGTTTTTT.

This clonotype was counted at least ten times. The chain carries TRBV7-2 and TRBJ2-1; D is possibly TRBD2 (6 bases). Trimming shortened V by 5 bases and J by 4 bases, and 15 bases separated the two germline ends. Looked up from germline, CDR1 is SGHTA and CDR2 is FQGNSA. This CDR3 has 15 amino acids. The CDR3: CASSPTSSGYNEQFF. The CDR3 DNA is TGTGCCAGCAGCCCTACCAGTAGCGGATACAATGAGCAGTTCTTC.

The chain carries TRBV4-2 and TRBJ2-1, with D possibly matching TRBD2 (6 bases). Trimming cost V 0 bases and J 8 bases, with 14 bases left between them. Germline values: CDR1 LGHNA, CDR2 YNFKEQ. The CDR3 sequence is 15 residues long. In DNA, the CDR3 is TGTGCCAGCAGCCAAGAGGGGGGAAGGGAGGATGAGCAGTTCTTC. Translated: CASSQEGGREDEQFF.